The 15 T cell receptor beta chains in this list originate from one sample, sequenced in a study of T cells after yellow fever vaccination. One entry per CDR3 protein results from TCRdb running MiXCR on the 5' RACE reads. The sample consists of approximately 160,000 distinct CDR3 sequences, roughly 8.8% of them appearing once. The sample in question was CD8+ T cells sorted from PBMCs, obtained 45 days after the yellow fever booster vaccination. The receptors shown here come from a man between 18 and 35 years old who received the YFV17D yellow fever vaccine.

The genes are TRBV5-6 and TRBJ2-7; D is ambiguous. The CDR3 sequence is 14 residues long. The V gene lost 2 bases and the J gene lost 6 bases, with 15 bases spanning the gap. Germline CDR1 and CDR2: SGHDT and YYEEEE. CDR3 loop: CASSFPPVVGEQYV. The CDR3 DNA reads as TGTGCCAGCAGCTTCCCTCCGGTAGTGGGCGAGCAGTACGTC.

The CDR3 here is CASSPGTGKYEQYV. The CDR3 nucleotides are TGTGCCAGCAGTCCCGGGACAGGGAAATACGAGCAGTACGTC. V is TRBV6-5 and J is TRBJ2-7, with 9 positions matching TRBD1. The CDR3 consists of 14 residues. Germline CDR1 reads MNHEY; CDR2 reads SVGAGI. The V and J ends lost 5 bases and 4 bases, in that order; junction bases with no gene match: 6.

Only a few counts were recorded for this clonotype. J is TRBJ2-6 and V is TRBV3-1, with D perhaps being TRBD1 or TRBD2 (5 bases each). The CDR3 is 14 amino acids. V lost 5 bases and J 2 bases, leaving 7 bases between the germline ends. Germline CDR1 and CDR2: LGHDT and YNNKEL (reference sequence). CDR3 protein: CASSSGPGANVLTF. CDR3 nucleotide sequence: TGTGCCAGCAGCTCGGGGCCTGGGGCCAACGTCCTGACTTTC.

This rearrangement joins TRBV4-2 to TRBJ1-5; 9 positions match TRBD1. The CDR3 is 16 residues long. In germline, CDR1 is LGHNA, CDR2 YNFKEQ. V shed 4 bases and J 2 bases; nucleotides not matched to a gene: 6. DNA for the CDR3: TGTGCCAGCAGCCCCGATGGGACAGGGCGCAATCAGCCCCAGCATTTT. Translated: CASSPDGTGRNQPQHF.

This clonotype occurred a few times. This chain connects TRBV20-1 to TRBJ2-7; TRBD1 might be the D (6 bases). The germline V gene encodes CDR1 DFQATT and CDR2 SNEGSKA (reference sequence). V was pared by 1 base and J by 3 bases, with 19 bases between. CDR3 length: 16 residues. For the CDR3, the DNA is TGCAGTGCTAGAGCCGCCGGGACACCCAATTACTACGAGCAGTACGTC. This encodes CSARAAGTPNYYEQYV.

This clonotype was observed a single time. This sequence joins TRBV6-1 and TRBJ2-3; 13 nucleotides match TRBD2. CDR1 is MNHNS, CDR2 SASEGT, per germline. The CDR3 sequence is 16 residues long. Trimming removed 6 bases from V and 2 bases from J; junction bases left unmatched: 5. In DNA, the CDR3 is TGTGCCAGCAGAACACTAGCGGGGGGGCTCACAGATACGCAGTATTTT. It encodes CASRTLAGGLTDTQYF.

This clonotype was detected only a few times. V usage is TRBV7-9 and J usage is TRBJ2-5; D is undetermined. V dropped 8 bases and J dropped 5 bases, with 18 bases sitting between them. The CDR3 spans 14 residues. The germline V gene has CDR1 SEHNR and CDR2 FQNEAQ (reference sequence). The CDR3 reads CASLLVESSETQYF. DNA of the CDR3: TGTGCCAGCTTACTGGTGGAGTCCTCGGAGACCCAGTACTTC.

This clonotype was found a few times. The V and J genes are TRBV6-1 and TRBJ2-1; D gene ambiguous. Germline assignment: CDR1 MNHNS and CDR2 SASEGT. The CDR3 loop spans 13 amino acids. Trimming left V 8 bases short and J 7 bases short, with 15 bases between. The CDR3 coding sequence is TGTGCCAGCTTGGACGGGCTGGGGAATGAGCAGTTCTTC. Residues: CASLDGLGNEQFF.

The V call is TRBV19, the J call TRBJ1-1; 11 bases are shared with TRBD1. This CDR3 spans 16 amino acids. The germline V gene has CDR1 LNHDA and CDR2 SQIVND (reference sequence). Trimming removed 4 bases from V and 7 bases from J; junction bases left unmatched: 11. The CDR3 coding sequence is TGTGCCAGTAGTACGATTAACCGGGACAGGGGGTATGAAGCTTTCTTT. Translation: CASSTINRDRGYEAFF.

This clonotype was found a few times. The V and J genes are TRBV5-1 and TRBJ2-2; TRBD2 is a possible D gene (6 bases). Germline V gene lookup returns CDR1 SGHRS and CDR2 YFSETQ. Between the trimmed V and J ends, which lost 2 bases and 4 bases, there was a span of 12 bases. The CDR3 has 15 residues. The CDR3 spells CASSFARGGTGELFF. The CDR3 DNA reads TGCGCCAGCAGCTTTGCGAGGGGAGGCACCGGGGAGCTGTTTTTT. Full variable domain (remainder filled in from reference TRBV5-1 and TRBJ2-2): KAGVTQTPRYLIKTRGQQVTLSCSPISGHRSVSWYQQTPGQGLQFLFEYFSETQRNKGNFPGRFSGRQFSNSRSEMNVSTLELGDSALYLCASSFARGGTGELFFGEGSRLTVL.

This clonotype was seen repeatedly, ten times or more. This sequence joins TRBV4-2 and TRBJ1-1; weak D call: TRBD1 (6 bases). The CDR3 covers 16 residues. CDR1 is LGHNA, CDR2 YNFKEQ, per germline. The germline V and J ends were trimmed by 0 bases and 2 bases, with 13 bases remaining between them. CDR3 sequence (DNA): TGTGCCAGCAGCCAAGATTCGACAGGCAGAAACACTGAAGCTTTCTTT. As protein: CASSQDSTGRNTEAFF.

This clonotype appeared a few times. The J gene is TRBJ2-2, the V gene TRBV5-4, with D uncertain. V was clipped by 0 bases and J by 6 bases, with 6 bases between them. The CDR3 is made up of 13 amino acids. CDR1 and CDR2 from the germline V gene are SGHNT and YYREEE (reference sequence). CDR3 bases: TGTGCCAGCAGCTTGGTGTTGTCCGGGGAGCTGTTTTTT. This codes for CASSLVLSGELFF.

This clonotype turned up a few times. The V call is TRBV6-2 or TRBV6-3, the J call TRBJ2-6; TRBD2 might be the D (6 bases). V lost 5 bases, J lost 1 base, and 15 bases lay in between. This CDR3 is 17 amino acids long. The germline V gene has CDR1 MNHEY and CDR2 SVGEGT. As DNA, the CDR3 is TGTGCCAGCAGTGCCCGGGACTGGGGATCTGGGGCCAACGTCCTGACTTTC. It encodes CASSARDWGSGANVLTF.

This chain connects TRBV5-1 to TRBJ2-3; 11 bases map to TRBD2. V lost 0 bases to trimming and J lost 4 bases; unmatched junction nucleotides: 4. The CDR3 is 16 amino acids. Germline V gene data show CDR1 as SGHRS and CDR2 as YFSETQ. CDR3 DNA: TGCGCCAGCAGCTTGGCCCTAGCGGGGGGATCAGATACGCAGTATTTT. Translating gives CASSLALAGGSDTQYF.

The J gene is TRBJ1-2, the V gene TRBV6-5, with D tentatively TRBD1 (5 bases). Germline V lookup: CDR1 MNHEY, CDR2 SVGAGI. This CDR3 has 14 residues. V shed 0 bases and J shed 3 bases, with 8 bases lying between them. This CDR3 reads CASSYSGAHYGYTF. The CDR3 DNA reads as TGTGCCAGCAGTTACTCAGGGGCCCACTATGGCTACACCTTC.